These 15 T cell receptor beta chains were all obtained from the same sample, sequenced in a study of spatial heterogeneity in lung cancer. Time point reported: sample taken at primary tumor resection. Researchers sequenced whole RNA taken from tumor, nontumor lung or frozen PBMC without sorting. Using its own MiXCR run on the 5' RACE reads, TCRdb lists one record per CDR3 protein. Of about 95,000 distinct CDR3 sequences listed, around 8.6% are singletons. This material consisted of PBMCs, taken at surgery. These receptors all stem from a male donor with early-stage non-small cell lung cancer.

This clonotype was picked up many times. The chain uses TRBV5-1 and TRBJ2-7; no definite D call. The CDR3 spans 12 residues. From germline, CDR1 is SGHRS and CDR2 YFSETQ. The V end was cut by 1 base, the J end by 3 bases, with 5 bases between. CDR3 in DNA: TGCGCCAGCAGCTTGAGCGACTACGAGCAGTACTTC. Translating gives CASSLSDYEQYF.

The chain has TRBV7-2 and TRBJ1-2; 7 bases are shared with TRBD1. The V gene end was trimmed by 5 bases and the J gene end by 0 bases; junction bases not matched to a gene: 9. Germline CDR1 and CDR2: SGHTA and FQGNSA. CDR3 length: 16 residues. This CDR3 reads CASSLSSGTANYGYTF. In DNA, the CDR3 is TGTGCCAGCAGCCTAAGCTCCGGGACAGCTAACTATGGCTACACCTTC.

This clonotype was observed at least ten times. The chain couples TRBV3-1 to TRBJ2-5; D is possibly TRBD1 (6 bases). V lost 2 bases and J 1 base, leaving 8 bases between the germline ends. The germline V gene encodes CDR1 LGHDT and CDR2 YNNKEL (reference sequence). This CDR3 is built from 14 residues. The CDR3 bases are TGTGCCAGCAGCCAAATGGGGGCCCAAGAGACCCAGTACTTC. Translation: CASSQMGAQETQYF.

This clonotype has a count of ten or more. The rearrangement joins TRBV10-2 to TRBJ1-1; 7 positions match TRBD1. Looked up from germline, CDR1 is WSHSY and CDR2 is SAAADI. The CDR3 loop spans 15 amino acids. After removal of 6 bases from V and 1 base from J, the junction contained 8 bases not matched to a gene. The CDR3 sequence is CASRNWGQPNTEAFF. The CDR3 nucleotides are TGCGCCAGCAGGAACTGGGGACAGCCGAACACTGAAGCTTTCTTT.

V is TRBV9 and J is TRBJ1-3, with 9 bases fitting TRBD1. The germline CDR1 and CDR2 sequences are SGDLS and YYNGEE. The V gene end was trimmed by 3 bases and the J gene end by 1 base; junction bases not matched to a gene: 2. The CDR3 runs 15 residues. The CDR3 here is CASSAGTGSGNTIYF. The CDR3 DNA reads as TGTGCCAGCAGCGCCGGGACAGGGTCTGGAAACACCATATATTTT.

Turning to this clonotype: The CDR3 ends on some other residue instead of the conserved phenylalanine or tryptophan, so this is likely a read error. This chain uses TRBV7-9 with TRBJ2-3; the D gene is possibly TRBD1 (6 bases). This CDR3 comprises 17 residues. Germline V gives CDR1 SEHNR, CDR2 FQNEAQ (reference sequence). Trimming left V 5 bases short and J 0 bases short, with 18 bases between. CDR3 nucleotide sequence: TGTGCCAGCAGCCTCCCCAGGACAGAGACAAGCACAGATACGCAGTATTCT. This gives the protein CASSLPRTETSTDTQYS.

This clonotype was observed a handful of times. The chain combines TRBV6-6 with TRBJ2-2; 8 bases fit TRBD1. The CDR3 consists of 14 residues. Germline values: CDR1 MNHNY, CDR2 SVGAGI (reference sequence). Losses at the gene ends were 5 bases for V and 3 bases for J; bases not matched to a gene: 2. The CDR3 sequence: CASSMTGDTGELFF. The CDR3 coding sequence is TGTGCCAGCAGTATGACAGGGGACACCGGGGAGCTGTTTTTT.

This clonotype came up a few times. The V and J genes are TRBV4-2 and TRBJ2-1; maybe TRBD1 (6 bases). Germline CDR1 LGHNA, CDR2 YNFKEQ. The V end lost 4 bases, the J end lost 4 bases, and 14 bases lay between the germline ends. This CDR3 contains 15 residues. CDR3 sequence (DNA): TGTGCCAGCAGCCGCCGCAACAGGGAGTACAATGAGCAGTTCTTC. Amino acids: CASSRRNREYNEQFF.

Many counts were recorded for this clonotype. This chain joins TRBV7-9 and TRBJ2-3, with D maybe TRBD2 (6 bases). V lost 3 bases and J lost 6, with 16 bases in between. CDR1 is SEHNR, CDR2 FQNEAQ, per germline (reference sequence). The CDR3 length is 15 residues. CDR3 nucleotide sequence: TGTGCCAGCAGCTTCAAACTAGCTGGCGATGATACGCAGTATTTT. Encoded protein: CASSFKLAGDDTQYF. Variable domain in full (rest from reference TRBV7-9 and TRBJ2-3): DTGVSQNPRHKITKRGQNVTFRCDPISEHNRLYWYRQTLGQGPEFLTYFQNEAQLEKSRLLSDRFSAERPKGSFSTLEIQRTEQGDSAMYLCASSFKLAGDDTQYFGPGTRLTVL.

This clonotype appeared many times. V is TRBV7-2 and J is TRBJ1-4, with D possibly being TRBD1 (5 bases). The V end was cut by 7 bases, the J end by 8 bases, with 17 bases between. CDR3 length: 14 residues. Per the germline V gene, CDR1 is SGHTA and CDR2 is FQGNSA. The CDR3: CASTQRGVREKLFF. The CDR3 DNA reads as TGTGCCAGCACCCAACGGGGGGTTAGGGAAAAACTGTTTTTT.

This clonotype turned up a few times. The CDR3 reads CAISRYDRASSYEQYF. Written as DNA, the CDR3 is TGTGCCATCAGCCGATACGACAGGGCGAGCTCCTACGAGCAGTACTTC. The rearrangement links TRBV10-3 to TRBJ2-7; the match to TRBD1 covers 7 bases. In germline, CDR1 is ENHRY, CDR2 SYGVKD. This CDR3 is 16 amino acids long. V lost 6 bases and J lost 0; bases outside the gene matches: 11.

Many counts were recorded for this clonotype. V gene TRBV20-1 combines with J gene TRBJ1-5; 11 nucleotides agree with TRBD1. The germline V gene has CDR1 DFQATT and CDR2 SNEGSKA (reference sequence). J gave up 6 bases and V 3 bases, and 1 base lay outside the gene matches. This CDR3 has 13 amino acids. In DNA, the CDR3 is TGCAGTGCTAGGGGGACAGGGGGTCAGCCCCAGCATTTT. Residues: CSARGTGGQPQHF.

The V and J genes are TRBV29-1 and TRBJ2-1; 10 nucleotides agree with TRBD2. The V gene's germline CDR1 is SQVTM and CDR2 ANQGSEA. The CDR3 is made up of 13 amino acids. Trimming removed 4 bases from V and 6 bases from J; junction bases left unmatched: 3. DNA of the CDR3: TGCAGCGTTGGGGCTAGCGGGGGCAATGAGCAGTTCTTC. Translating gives CSVGASGGNEQFF.

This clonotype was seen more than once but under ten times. CDR3 sequence reads: CSAIDREGAFF. The CDR3 DNA reads TGCAGTGCCATAGACAGGGAGGGAGCTTTCTTT. The chain joins TRBV20-1 to TRBJ1-1; 7 bases match TRBD1. V trimming: 6 bases; J trimming: 10 bases; junction bases outside the gene matches: 8. This CDR3 has 11 amino acids. Germline lookup yields CDR1 DFQATT and CDR2 SNEGSKA (reference sequence).

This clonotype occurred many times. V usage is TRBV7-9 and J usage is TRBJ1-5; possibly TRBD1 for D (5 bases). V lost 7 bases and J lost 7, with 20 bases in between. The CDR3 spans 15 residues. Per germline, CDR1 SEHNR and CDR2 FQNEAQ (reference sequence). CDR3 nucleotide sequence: TGTGCCAGCACCATCCCCGCGCGGGGCGGACAGCCCCAGCATTTT. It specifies CASTIPARGGQPQHF.